The 13 T cell receptor beta chains below were found in one sample sequenced in a study of post-analysis software for immune sequencing data. These receptors are not linked to any known antigen. Findings of the study overall: Comparison of patients with controls showed roughly five TRBV segments more frequent in patients, TRBV5-6, TRBV5-1 and TRBV20-1 among them.

Unique molecular identifiers had been added to the TCR beta cDNA libraries. TCRdb itself ran the PCR reads through MiXCR, one entry per CDR3 protein. The sample consists of fewer than 850,000 distinct CDR3 sequences, 25% to 30% of them appearing once. What was sequenced was blood. The receptors originated from a girl aged 10-17 years with multiple sclerosis.

The chain is built from TRBV27 and TRBJ1-2, with 8 bases fitting TRBD1. CDR3 length equals 13 residues. Germline CDR1 and CDR2: MNHEY and SMNVEV (reference sequence). Trimming took 2 bases from V and 8 from J; bases not matched to a gene: 4. The CDR3 DNA follows: TGTGCCAGCAGTTTAGGCAGGGGGCAGGGCTACACCTTC. It encodes CASSLGRGQGYTF.

This clonotype was seen only a few times. The genes are TRBV7-2 and TRBJ2-2; 9 nucleotides line up with TRBD2. V was pared by 4 bases and J by 5 bases, with 5 bases of the junction left unmatched. There are 15 residues in the CDR3. Germline CDR1 is SGHTA and CDR2 is FQGNSA. The CDR3 here is CASSSTTSGTGELFF. The DNA of the CDR3 is TGTGCCAGCAGCTCCACCACTAGCGGGACCGGGGAGCTGTTTTTT.

J is TRBJ2-5 and V is TRBV5-1, with D perhaps TRBD1 (6 bases). This CDR3 contains 14 residues. CDR1 and CDR2 from the germline V gene are SGHRS and YFSETQ. V was trimmed by 3 bases and J by 5 bases, leaving 14 bases between them. CDR3 in amino acids: CASSWDNFRETQYF. The CDR3 bases are TGCGCCAGCAGCTGGGACAACTTTCGGGAGACCCAGTACTTC.

This clonotype was seen only a few times. The chain joins TRBV20-1 to TRBJ2-5, with a tentative D call TRBD1 (5 bases). The CDR3 totals 12 residues. Trimming pared 5 bases from V and 2 bases from J, leaving 9 bases between. CDR1 DFQATT and CDR2 SNEGSKA come from the germline V gene (reference sequence). CDR3 protein: CSAQGRQETQYF. CDR3 nucleotide sequence: TGCAGTGCTCAGGGCCGACAAGAGACCCAGTACTTC.

The V gene is TRBV5-1, the J gene TRBJ1-4; possibly TRBD1 for D (5 bases). CDR3 size: 14 residues. The V end was cut by 2 bases, the J end by 6 bases, with 11 bases between. CDR1 and CDR2 (germline): SGHRS, YFSETQ. The CDR3, as DNA: TGCGCCAGCAGCTTTGCCGGGACGGATGAAAAACTGTTTTTT. Translation: CASSFAGTDEKLFF.

This chain links TRBV2 with TRBJ1-1, with D maybe TRBD1 (6 bases). There are 12 residues in the CDR3. V was shortened by 8 bases and J by 6 bases, with 13 bases between the two germline ends. The germline CDR1 and CDR2 sequences are SNHLY and FYNNEI. The CDR3 bases are TGTGCCAGCGATGGACAGTCTGCTGAAGCTTTCTTT. Amino acid sequence: CASDGQSAEAFF.

This chain connects TRBV6-2 or TRBV6-3 to TRBJ2-5, with TRBD2 as a possible D gene (5 bases). V dropped 2 bases and J dropped 7 bases, with 14 bases sitting between them. Germline-derived CDR1 and CDR2 are MNHEY and SVGEGT. The CDR3 loop spans 14 amino acids. The CDR3 bases are TGTGCCAGCAGTTACACCGGGTCGAGCGGGACCCAGTACTTC. It encodes CASSYTGSSGTQYF.

The CDR3 is CASSLDPRGHQVGEQFF. CDR3 coding DNA: TGTGCCAGCAGCTTAGACCCCAGGGGGCACCAGGTAGGGGAGCAGTTCTTC. The rearrangement uses TRBV7-2 and TRBJ2-1, with 8 bases fitting TRBD1. This CDR3 has 17 amino acids. V trimming: 1 base; J trimming: 10 bases; junction bases outside the gene matches: 15. Per germline, CDR1 SGHTA and CDR2 FQGNSA.

This clonotype was counted once. V is TRBV12-3 or TRBV12-4 and J is TRBJ1-5, with D hard to call. The V gene lost 3 bases and the J gene lost 7 bases, with 7 bases spanning the gap. The CDR3 contains 12 residues. CDR3 amino acids: CASSFFPQPQHF. The CDR3, as DNA: TGTGCCAGCAGTTTTTTCCCGCAGCCCCAGCATTTT.

A word on this clonotype: The junction shows a germline mismatch at one end, possibly a read error. The V and J genes are TRBV28 and TRBJ1-5; TRBD1 aligns across 9 bases. Germline V gene sequence: CDR1 MDHEN, CDR2 SYDVKM. CDR3 length equals 14 residues. The CDR3 is CVSSQDRGGQPQHF. The DNA of the CDR3 is TGTGTCAGCAGCCAGGACAGGGGTGGGCAGCCCCAGCATTTT.

This clonotype was found a few times. The chain combines TRBV3-1 with TRBJ2-1, with TRBD2 matching over 7 bases. Germline V gene lookup returns CDR1 LGHDT and CDR2 YNNKEL (reference sequence). V trimming: 2 bases; J trimming: 5 bases; junction bases outside the gene matches: 6. This CDR3 comprises 15 residues. CDR3 nucleotides: TGTGCCAGCAGCCAACATCCTAGCGGAAACAATGAGCAGTTCTTC. Translation: CASSQHPSGNNEQFF.

This chain connects TRBV10-3 to TRBJ1-5; TRBD1 might be the D (6 bases). CDR1 and CDR2 from the germline V gene are ENHRY and SYGVKD. The V end was cut by 4 bases, the J end by 1 base, with 11 bases between. CDR3 length: 15 amino acids. CDR3 residues: CAISGGGRSNQPQHF. The DNA for the CDR3 is TGTGCCATCAGTGGGGGGGGGCGAAGCAATCAGCCCCAGCATTTT.

V gene TRBV5-1 combines with J gene TRBJ2-1; TRBD2 agrees at 7 bases. The length of the CDR3 is 16 residues. The junction had 8 bases not matched to a gene; V was cut back by 4 bases and J by 1 base. Germline V gene sequence: CDR1 SGHRS, CDR2 YFSETQ. CDR3 residues: CASSDKAGLSYNEQFF. Written as DNA, the CDR3 is TGCGCCAGCAGCGACAAAGCGGGGCTATCCTACAATGAGCAGTTCTTC.